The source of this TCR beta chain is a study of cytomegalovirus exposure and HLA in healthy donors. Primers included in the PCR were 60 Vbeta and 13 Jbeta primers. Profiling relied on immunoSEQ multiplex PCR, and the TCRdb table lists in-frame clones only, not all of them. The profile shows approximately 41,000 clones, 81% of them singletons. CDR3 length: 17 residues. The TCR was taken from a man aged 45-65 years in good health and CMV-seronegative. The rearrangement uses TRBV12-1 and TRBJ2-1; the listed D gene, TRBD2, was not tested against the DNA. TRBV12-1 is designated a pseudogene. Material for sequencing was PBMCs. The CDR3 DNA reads TGTGCCAGCAGCCCCAGGACGGGAGATAGTTCCTACAATGAGCAGTTCTTC. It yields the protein CASSPRTGDSSYNEQFF.